The source of this T cell receptor (beta chain) is a study of blood T cell repertoires in COVID-19. The overall study: The United States, Italy and Spain supplied acute and convalescent COVID-19 samples. The analysed material was cDNA or gDNA that came from T cells, B-cell-depleted T cells, or PBMCs.

V lost 4 bases, J lost 0 bases, and 13 bases lay in between. The CDR3 runs to 16 residues. Looked up from germline, CDR1 is SGHDT and CDR2 is YYEEEE. In the authors' workflow: From reference gene primer amplification, estimates of nucleated cell counts were derived. Method: immunoSEQ multiplex PCR; TCRdb's copy keeps in-frame clones and lacks some. The V and J calls and clone size come from that table; D and trimming were worked out from the DNA. The sample yields 200,000 to 250,000 clones, around nine tenths seen once. This TCR derives from a woman aged 55-69 years with acute or convalescent COVID-19. The V gene is TRBV5-6, the J gene TRBJ1-4; the D gene is possibly TRBD1 (6 bases). The sequenced material came from peripheral blood. The CDR3 DNA reads as TGTGCCAGCAGCCCTAGGACAGACGCAACTAATGAAAAACTGTTTTTT. Translating it yields CASSPRTDATNEKLFF.